Following are 21 T cell receptor beta chains from one sample sequenced in a study of OX40 agonist ivuxolimab in advanced cancers. TCRdb keeps only in-frame clones here, not all; method: immunoSEQ multiplex PCR. The table includes tens of thousands of clones, approximately 94% detected once. This specimen consisted of CD4+ or CD8+ T cells sorted from blood, obtained in a trial of the OX40 agonist ivuxolimab. These receptors all come from an adult with an advanced solid tumor such as melanoma, head and neck, liver or kidney cancer.

The chain has TRBV28 and TRBJ1-1; a possible D gene is TRBD1 (5 bases). Germline V gene lookup returns CDR1 MDHEN and CDR2 SYDVKM. Trimming pared 5 bases from V and 4 bases from J, leaving 23 bases between. The CDR3 length is 17 residues. The CDR3 DNA sequence: TGTGCCAGCAGTCTGAGCAGGGTTATAGGTTTGATCACTGAAGCTTTCTTT. Encoded protein: CASSLSRVIGLITEAFF.

The chain carries TRBV6-5 and TRBJ1-4; no clear D. With 2 bases removed from V and 3 bases from J, the gap between germline ends came to 10 bases. Germline V CDR1 and CDR2: MNHEY, SVGAGI. The CDR3 runs 15 residues. For the CDR3, the DNA is TGTGCCAGCAGTTACGTAAACACCCCTAATGAAAAACTGTTTTTT. This sequence encodes CASSYVNTPNEKLFF.

The CDR3 nucleotides read TGTGCCAGCAGTGACCCCTATGTTTTTGGCTCCTACAATGAGCAGTTCTTC. It codes for CASSDPYVFGSYNEQFF. The chain uses TRBV6-1 and TRBJ2-1, with D unclear. The V end was cut by 3 bases, the J end by 0 bases, with 15 bases between. The germline CDR1 and CDR2 sequences are MNHNS and SASEGT. The CDR3 runs 17 residues.

The V call is TRBV7-6, the J call TRBJ2-1; 8 bases match TRBD1. Germline V gene data show CDR1 as SGHVS and CDR2 as FNYEAQ. V lost 1 base to trimming and J lost 5 bases; unmatched junction nucleotides: 1. The CDR3 has 14 residues. CDR3 amino acids: CASSLETGDNEQFF. CDR3 DNA: TGTGCCAGCAGCTTAGAGACAGGGGACAATGAGCAGTTCTTC.

The chain combines TRBV7-6 with TRBJ2-2; no firm D call. CDR1 is SGHVS and CDR2 is FNYEAQ in the germline V gene. The ends were cut back, 1 base at V and 5 bases at J, with 2 bases in the middle. This CDR3 contains 12 residues. CDR3 DNA sequence: TGTGCCAGCAGCTTAGTTACCGGGGAGCTGTTTTTT. Translating gives CASSLVTGELFF.

This clone was detected only once. The CDR3 bases are TGCGCCAGCAGCGAAACACACAACCCGGCGGGAGGGTTTGAGCAGTTCTTC. Its translation is CASSETHNPAGGFEQFF. The rearrangement links TRBV5-1 to TRBJ2-1, with 9 bases matching TRBD2. CDR1 and CDR2 from the germline V gene are SGHRS and YFSETQ. After removal of 4 bases from V and 9 bases from J, the junction contained 17 bases not matched to a gene. The CDR3 is 17 residues long.

The chain employs TRBV4-1 and TRBJ1-1; 9 bases are a match to TRBD1. This CDR3 contains 16 residues. With 2 bases clipped from V and 4 bases from J, the junction kept 8 bases outside the gene matches. CDR1 and CDR2 (germline): MGHRA, YSYEKL. The CDR3 DNA sequence: TGCGCCAGCAGCCAATCTCCGGGACAGGGAGGCACTGAAGCTTTCTTT. It is translated as CASSQSPGQGGTEAFF.

This rearrangement joins TRBV6-1 to TRBJ2-7; D not certain. Germline CDR1 MNHNS, CDR2 SASEGT. The CDR3 runs 15 residues. The V end lost 1 base, the J end lost 4 bases, and 14 bases lay between the germline ends. CDR3 sequence (DNA): TGTGCCAGCAGTGAAGTTGTTGGATATGGGTACGAGCAGTACTTC. Protein: CASSEVVGYGYEQYF.

The V gene is TRBV19, the J gene TRBJ1-1; no clear D. The germline V gene encodes CDR1 LNHDA and CDR2 SQIVND (reference sequence). This CDR3 is built from 14 residues. Trimming removed 7 bases from V and 3 bases from J, with 15 bases in between. The CDR3 DNA is TGTGCCAGTACTTTAAGTGCCGGGGACACTGAAGCTTTCTTT. It encodes CASTLSAGDTEAFF.

The chain carries TRBV5-1 and TRBJ2-2; D remains unclear. The CDR3 is made up of 17 amino acids. Per germline, CDR1 SGHRS and CDR2 YFSETQ. Trimming took 4 bases from V and 6 from J, leaving 22 bases between them. CDR3 sequence: CASSPLIGFPPSGELFF. The CDR3, as DNA: TGCGCCAGCAGCCCTTTAATTGGCTTCCCCCCATCCGGGGAGCTGTTTTTT.

The V call is TRBV28, the J call TRBJ1-2; D is possibly TRBD1 (5 bases). The germline V gene encodes CDR1 MDHEN and CDR2 SYDVKM. CDR3 length equals 13 residues. The germline V and J ends were trimmed by 5 bases and 4 bases, with 11 bases remaining between them. CDR3 in amino acids: CASSRTIGYGYTF. CDR3 bases: TGTGCCAGCAGTCGGACAATCGGCTATGGCTACACCTTC.

V and J are TRBV2 and TRBJ2-3; 7 bases fit TRBD2. CDR1 is SNHLY, CDR2 FYNNEI, per germline. The CDR3 runs 16 residues. The ends lost 9 bases at V and 0 bases at J; junction bases unmatched: 12. CDR3 DNA: TGTGCCAGAGGCCCCACCACTAGCGCTAGCACAGATACGCAGTATTTT. This codes for CARGPTTSASTDTQYF.

This sequence joins TRBV10-2 and TRBJ2-7; D is undetermined. Looked up from germline, CDR1 is WSHSY and CDR2 is SAAADI. Trimming stripped 2 bases from V and 2 bases from J, with 10 bases between. CDR3 length: 14 residues. The CDR3 loop is CASSERTVPYEQYF. In nucleotides, the CDR3 is TGCGCCAGCAGTGAGCGGACGGTCCCCTACGAGCAGTACTTC.

The V gene is TRBV9, the J gene TRBJ1-2; unclear D gene. In germline, CDR1 is SGDLS, CDR2 YYNGEE. CDR3 length equals 14 residues. Between the trimmed V and J ends, which lost 0 bases and 4 bases, there was a span of 10 bases. This CDR3 reads CASSVGTGGYGYTF. In DNA, the CDR3 is TGTGCCAGCAGCGTAGGGACCGGAGGCTATGGCTACACCTTC.

Comment on this clone: Other DNA sequences from this sample encode an identical CDR3 as well. This sequence joins TRBV6-1 and TRBJ1-2; D not certain. V lost 2 bases to trimming and J lost 8 bases, with 3 bases between them. Germline V CDR1 and CDR2: MNHNS, SASEGT. This CDR3 contains 10 residues. The DNA for the CDR3 is TGTGCCAGCAGTGAATACGGCTACACCTTC. Protein sequence: CASSEYGYTF.

In the case of this clone: At one end, the junction sequence differs from germline, possibly due to a read error. V usage is TRBV29-1 and J usage is TRBJ2-7; D call uncertain. The CDR3 has 10 residues. Germline CDR1 reads SQVTM; CDR2 reads ANQGSEA. CDR3 DNA sequence: TGCAGCGTTATCTCCCACGAGCAGTACTTC. As protein: CSVISHEQYF.

The chain recombines TRBV27 with TRBJ1-1; D might be TRBD1 (5 bases). Germline V lookup: CDR1 MNHEY, CDR2 SMNVEV (reference sequence). This CDR3 comprises 14 residues. Trimming removed 3 bases at V and 6 bases at J, with 14 bases between. CDR3: CASSFVLGGAEAFF. CDR3 bases: TGTGCCAGCAGTTTCGTGCTTGGGGGGGCTGAAGCTTTCTTT.

V and J are TRBV4-3 and TRBJ2-1; 9 nucleotides align to TRBD1. V lost 4 bases to trimming and J lost 1 base; unmatched junction nucleotides: 2. CDR3 length equals 15 residues. Germline-derived CDR1 and CDR2 are LGHNA and YSLEER. CDR3 amino acids: CASSLTGGSYNEQFF. CDR3 sequence (DNA): TGCGCCAGCAGCCTGACAGGGGGGTCCTACAATGAGCAGTTCTTC.

The chain employs TRBV5-4 and TRBJ2-2; maybe TRBD1 (6 bases). Germline V gene data show CDR1 as SGHNT and CDR2 as YYREEE (reference sequence). The CDR3 consists of 15 residues. V shed 4 bases and J shed 1 base, with 11 bases lying between them. CDR3 sequence (DNA): TGTGCCAGCAGCACTAGGACAGAGAACACCGGGGAGCTGTTTTTT. It is translated as CASSTRTENTGELFF.

CDR3 residues: CASSATWSSNQPQHF. CDR3 sequence (DNA): TGTGCCAGCAGCGCCACATGGTCAAGCAATCAGCCCCAGCATTTT. The chain uses TRBV11-2 and TRBJ1-5; D unresolved. CDR3 length equals 15 residues. Trimming removed 5 bases at V and 1 base at J, with 12 bases between. Germline lookup yields CDR1 SGHAT and CDR2 FQNNGV.

This clone was recorded once. The rearrangement uses TRBV6-1 and TRBJ1-4; TRBD1 aligns across 11 bases. V was pared by 4 bases and J by 7 bases, with 5 bases of the junction left unmatched. CDR3 length equals 15 residues. Germline CDR1 MNHNS, CDR2 SASEGT. In DNA form, the CDR3 reads TGTGCCAGCAGTGCTTGGACAGGGGGCAGTGAAAAACTGTTTTTT. It specifies CASSAWTGGSEKLFF.